The clone carrying this T cell receptor beta chain has at least ten counts. Its specificity is not known. This specimen belongs to a study of neurological immune-mediated disorders. The study, taken as a whole, reports: Repertoires from 18 of 34 multiple sclerosis patients grouped phylogenetically into a related-CDR3 cluster, suggesting a possible signature.

V lost 4 bases and J lost 3; bases outside the gene matches: 11. The CDR3 contains 19 residues. From germline, CDR1 is KGHDR and CDR2 SFDVKD. Libraries used 2 million unsorted PBMCs kept frozen in RNAlater. A single record per CDR3 protein comes from TCRdb applying MiXCR to the 5' RACE reads. The table shows about 19,000 distinct CDR3 sequences, with 2.6% occurring only once. The specimen sequenced was PBMCs. This rearrangement joins TRBV24-1 to TRBJ2-1; 13 nucleotides align to TRBD2. The receptor was isolated from a woman aged 18-29 years with multiple sclerosis. The CDR3, as DNA: TGTGCCACCAGTGAGGGGACTAGCGGGATTCACCCGTACTACAATGAGCAGTTCTTC. This translates into CATSEGTSGIHPYYNEQFF.